These 3 T cell receptor beta chains originate from one sample sequenced in a study of T cell repertoires in aging, cancer and after chemotherapy. The template was genomic DNA from peripheral blood, not RNA. A mixed TRB-A/B primer pool amplified rearranged TRB by multiplex touch-down PCR. Each CDR3 protein is one row after TCRdb ran MiXCR on the multiplex PCR reads. The repertoire holds about 10,000 distinct CDR3 sequences, with over 25% as singletons. Sequenced sample: blood. These receptor sequences come from a human donor in good health. The donor label of this sample is uncertain.

This clonotype has just a few counts. V usage is TRBV6-2 or TRBV6-3 and J usage is TRBJ2-1, with 10 bases aligning to TRBD2. In germline, CDR1 is MNHEY, CDR2 SVGEGT. The CDR3 contains 17 residues. V shed 0 bases, J shed 3 bases, and the junction held 5 bases outside the gene matches. Written as DNA, the CDR3 is TGTGCCAGCAGTTACTCGCCAGCGGGGGGGATCTACAATGAGCAGTTCTTC. Residues: CASSYSPAGGIYNEQFF.

This clonotype was found a few times. V usage is TRBV19 and J usage is TRBJ1-3, with 7 bases fitting TRBD1. From germline, CDR1 is LNHDA and CDR2 SQIVND (reference sequence). This CDR3 is built from 15 residues. V lost 6 bases and J lost 0; bases outside the gene matches: 5. Here the CDR3 DNA reads TGTGCCAGTAGGCTACAGGGGATCTCTGGAAACACCATATATTTT. Its translation: CASRLQGISGNTIYF. The whole variable domain, filled in from reference TRBV19 and TRBJ1-3, reads DGGITQSPKYLFRKEGQNVTLSCEQNLNHDAMYWYRQDPGQGLRLIYYSQIVNDFQKGDIAEGYSVSREKKESFPLTVTSAQKNPTAFYLCASRLQGISGNTIYFGEGSWLTVV.

This clonotype was found a few times. The chain joins TRBV6-1 to TRBJ1-6; no clear D gene. The CDR3 totals 12 residues. The germline CDR1 and CDR2 sequences are MNHNS and SASEGT. Trimming took off 4 bases at V and 13 bases at J, with 11 bases between the two ends. The CDR3 DNA follows: TGTGCCAGCAGTGGTTATCTGGGGCCCCTCCACTTT. Translation gives CASSGYLGPLHF.